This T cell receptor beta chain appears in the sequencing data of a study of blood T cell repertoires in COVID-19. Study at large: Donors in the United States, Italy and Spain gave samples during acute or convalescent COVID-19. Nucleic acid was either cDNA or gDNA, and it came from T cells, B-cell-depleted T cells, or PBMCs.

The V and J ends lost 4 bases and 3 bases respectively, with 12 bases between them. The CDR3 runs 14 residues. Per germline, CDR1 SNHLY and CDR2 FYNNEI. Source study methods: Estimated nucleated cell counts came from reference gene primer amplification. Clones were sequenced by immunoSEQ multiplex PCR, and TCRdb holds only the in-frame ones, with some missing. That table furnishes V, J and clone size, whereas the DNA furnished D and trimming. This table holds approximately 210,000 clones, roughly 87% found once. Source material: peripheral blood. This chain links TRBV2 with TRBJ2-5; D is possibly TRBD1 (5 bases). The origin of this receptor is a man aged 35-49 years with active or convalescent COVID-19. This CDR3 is CASSGDSLEETQYF. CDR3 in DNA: TGTGCCAGCAGTGGAGACAGTCTCGAAGAGACCCAGTACTTC.